Given below is one T cell receptor (beta chain) in context. Its antigen specificity is not known. No clone much larger than this one lies a single base away; base qualities are absent. All of the isolated RNA was reverse transcribed with the High Capacity cDNA Reverse Transcription Kit, so expressed TCRB transcripts were sequenced. Naive, central memory and regulatory T cell samples underwent deep immunoSEQ sequencing, averaging approximately 3.3 million total reads per sample. After sorted cells were lysed in RLT buffer, RNA was extracted with DNase-treated RNeasy Micro or Mini kits, with the choice depending on cell number. Each cell subset was processed separately to prevent cross-contamination, with patient and healthy donor samples processed together. The immunoSEQ multiplex PCR was used to amplify TCRB sequences from cDNA, yielding 87-bp fragments that span the CDR3 region. Sequencing of the amplicons was done on the Illumina HiSeq platform. The paper's data handling went like this. PCR bias was computationally corrected using synthetic template baselines, reads within Hamming distance 2 were collapsed, and singletons that could not be merged were discarded. By aligning reads against IMGT, V, D and J genes, CDR3 length, and insertions or deletions at six rearrangement sites were assigned. Within each subset, clonotype counts were normalized to sorted cell number, after which true diversity and Gini coefficients were computed with the tcR R package. Repertoire sharing was quantified using the overlap coefficient calculated on TCRB nucleotide sequences. Out-of-frame TCRB sequences from naive cells were analyzed as a proxy for the pre-selection repertoire. Here the immuneACCESS table is served through TCRdb, limited to in-frame sequences with V and J called. Missing clones are a known gap in these copies; in checked studies unresolved V genes cover under half, and the rest lacks a known reason. That table is the source of V, J and clone size, and D and trimming were worked out from the DNA. The sample data list about 350,000 clones, and less than 20% of these were observed just once. The ten largest clones capture about 0.045% of the sample.

This specimen comes from a study of beta chain features in type 1 diabetes (dated 2018 in TCRdb). With regard to the full study: No differences in mean age, gender distribution, total cell number or subset yield were found between patients and healthy donors. A total of some 110 million sorted cells were examined across all samples, and a strong correlation was observed between cell number per subset and RNA yield. The study compared TCRB repertoires of sorted circulating CD4+ T cell subsets between recently diagnosed type 1 diabetes patients and matched healthy donors. Whereas all 30 or so donors provided naive and central memory subsets, regulatory and stem cell-like memory subsets were isolated from just 8 patients and about 8 healthy donors. The research as a whole found: Sequencing cDNA rather than genomic DNA could over-represent highly expressing activated cells, although activation and CD3 levels did not differ between groups. Shorter templates might be favored by PCR, yet because patient and control samples were amplified and corrected together, any such skew would affect both groups equally. In all four CD4+ subsets, TCRB CDR3 length was moderately but significantly shorter in type 1 diabetes patients. Naive, central memory and regulatory TCRB repertoires appeared more similar among patients than among healthy donors. Fewer insertions and more nucleotide deletions at VDJ recombination sites were observed in patients with type 1 diabetes, implying thymic rearrangement abnormalities. Because small numbers of individuals were included in the HLA sub-analyses, any influence of HLA type on TCRB rearrangement was left unresolved.

From each donor, a single peripheral blood sample of 100 to 150 mL on average was drawn into heparinised tubes. A BD FACSAria II and a panel including CD45RO, CCR7, CD25, CD127, CD95 and CD27 were used to sort naive, central memory, regulatory and stem cell-like memory CD4+ T cells. A purity above 95% was achieved for all sorted populations. PBMCs were isolated right away by Lymphoprep density gradient centrifugation and were stained directly, without culture. So that batch effects would be minimized, each experiment stained and sorted samples in pairs, pairing one healthy donor with one patient. Material: naive CD4+ T cells from blood. Sample cell subset or site, as interpreted from the label and publication: true naive CD4+ T cells. This clonotype originated in a woman aged 18-29 years in good health.

The CDR3 loop reads CASSPTGGPHEQYF. The DNA reads TGTGCCAGCTCACCAACGGGAGGGCCCCACGAGCAGTACTTC. This chain is built from TRBV18 and TRBJ2-7; 8 junctional bases match TRBD2. Its CDR3 holds 14 amino acids, cysteine through phenylalanine. Only the CDR3 region is kept as DNA, spanning 42 bases read in frame from base 1. The germline V and J ends show losses of 2 bases and 5 bases respectively, and no gene match explains 5 bases of the junction. CDR1 and CDR2 (KGHSH, LQKENI) derive from the germline V gene. Supplemented by the reference TRBV18 and TRBJ2-7 proteins around the CDR3, the complete variable domain is NAGVMQNPRHLVRRRGQEARLRCSPMKGHSHVYWYRQLPEEGLKFMVYLQKENIIDESGMPKERFSAEFPKEGPSILRIQQVVRGDSAAYFCASSPTGGPHEQYFGPGTRLTVT.